Each of the 9 T cell receptor beta chains below was sequenced from the same sample in a study of vaccination and CD4 T cells after COVID-19. Sequencing of cultured CD4+ T cell DNA used the Oncomine TCR Beta short-read assay. TCRdb re-called the PCR reads with MiXCR, one entry per CDR3 protein. Counted here are about 24,000 distinct CDR3 sequences, 42% occurring once; the ten biggest clones make up 4.1%. Time point of the sample: late sampling 161 to 241 days after vaccination in three convalescent patients. Described treatment: approximately 9-day PBMC culture with coronavirus spike peptide pools or control peptides (ViraFEST assay). No cognate antigen is known for these TCRs. The source material was CD4+ T cells from blood, cultured in vitro, sampled about 7 months after SARS-CoV-2 vaccination. The receptor set was obtained from a human donor who had recovered from COVID-19.

This clonotype was detected once. The chain has TRBV6-1 and TRBJ2-7; 8 bases align to TRBD2. Germline CDR1 is MNHNS and CDR2 is SASEGT. The CDR3 runs 14 residues. After removal of 5 bases from V and 6 bases from J, the junction contained 9 bases not matched to a gene. DNA of the CDR3: TGTGCCAGCAGTCGCGGGACTAGTTCGGTCGAGCAGTACTTC. This sequence encodes CASSRGTSSVEQYF.

The V call is TRBV2, the J call TRBJ1-1, with 8 bases fitting TRBD1. The CDR3 length is 14 residues. Germline V CDR1 and CDR2: SNHLY, FYNNEI. Trimming cost V 6 bases and J 3 bases; bases outside gene matches: 6. The chain's CDR3 is CASSQDRGDTEAFF. The CDR3 DNA reads as TGTGCCAGCAGCCAAGACAGGGGTGACACTGAAGCTTTCTTT.

The chain has TRBV28 and TRBJ1-1, with 9 bases matching TRBD1. The germline V gene encodes CDR1 MDHEN and CDR2 SYDVKM. CDR3 length: 14 residues. V trimming: 1 base; J trimming: 10 bases; junction bases outside the gene matches: 7. The CDR3 reads CASSLLAGQGLAFF. The CDR3 DNA reads as TGTGCCAGCAGTTTATTAGCGGGACAGGGATTAGCTTTCTTT.

V is TRBV20-1 and J is TRBJ2-7; 7 nucleotides align to TRBD2. Germline CDR1 and CDR2: DFQATT and SNEGSKA (reference sequence). The J segment lost 2 bases and the V segment lost 5 bases, leaving 15 bases of the junction unmatched. The CDR3 length is 16 residues. CDR3 DNA sequence: TGCAGTGCTCCGCCGGGAGGTGCACGTCCTCCCTACGAGCAGTACTTC. Its translation is CSAPPGGARPPYEQYF.

This clonotype has just a few counts. The V and J genes are TRBV24-1 and TRBJ2-1; unclear D gene. The CDR3 spans 15 residues. Germline lookup yields CDR1 KGHDR and CDR2 SFDVKD. The V end lost 3 bases, the J end lost 5 bases, and 13 bases lay between the germline ends. The chain's CDR3 is CATSDPRSIDNEQFF. The CDR3 DNA follows: TGTGCCACCAGTGATCCACGGTCTATCGACAATGAGCAGTTCTTC.

The count of this clonotype is one. The V call is TRBV7-2, the J call TRBJ2-7; a weak D match, TRBD2 (6 bases). Trimming left V 5 bases short and J 2 bases short, with 16 bases between. Germline values: CDR1 SGHTA, CDR2 FQGNSA. The CDR3 extends over 15 amino acids. In nucleotides, the CDR3 is TGTGCCAGCAGCCTGCTAATCGGGAGTGCCTACGAGCAGTACTTC. Translated, it gives CASSLLIGSAYEQYF.

The rearrangement links TRBV5-1 to TRBJ2-5; D tentatively reads TRBD1 or TRBD2 (5 bases each). V lost 1 base to trimming and J lost 5 bases, with 18 bases between them. The germline gives CDR1 SGHRS, CDR2 YFSETQ. CDR3 length: 16 amino acids. CDR3 nucleotides: TGCGCCAGCAGCTTGTGGACGGACGGGACGCGCGAGACCCAGTACTTC. Translating it yields CASSLWTDGTRETQYF.

J is TRBJ2-3 and V is TRBV7-9, with D uncertain. V was trimmed by 3 bases and J by 5 bases, leaving 9 bases between them. CDR1 and CDR2 (germline): SEHNR, FQNEAQ (reference sequence). The CDR3 is 13 amino acids. CDR3 region: CASSLVVGDTQYF. In DNA form, the CDR3 reads TGTGCCAGCAGCTTGGTTGTGGGAGATACGCAGTATTTT.

This chain links TRBV20-1 with TRBJ1-5, with a weak D call TRBD1 (5 bases). CDR3 length equals 14 residues. V was clipped by 0 bases and J by 6 bases, with 12 bases between them. Germline V gene lookup returns CDR1 DFQATT and CDR2 SNEGSKA (reference sequence). The CDR3 DNA reads TGCAGTGCTAGAGATGCGGGGGGGTCTCAGCCCCAGCATTTT. Translated: CSARDAGGSQPQHF.